A selection of T cell receptor beta chains follows, all from one sample in a study of a mutant IDH1 vaccine in newly diagnosed glioma. These receptors have no known antigen. This table comes from immunoSEQ multiplex PCR, and its TCRdb copy is limited to in-frame clones, with some not included. The data show tens of thousands of clones, 84% seen once. This sample comprised PBMCs, obtained from a glioma patient whose treatment included an IDH1 peptide vaccine. The source is a man between 18 and 29 years old with glioma. Both conserved end residues are part of each CDR3. A D gene is named only where the DNA matches it firmly. Some rows mark clone size as missing; the rest say once, few, many or name a class of expanded clone.

clone_size	v_call	d_call	j_call	cdr3_aa	cdr3_nt
-	TRBV5-6	TRBD1	TRBJ2-5	CASSLDRPGGRQETQYF	TGTGCCAGCAGCCTGGACCGGCCAGGGGGACGCCAAGAGACCCAGTACTTC
once	TRBV5-6	-	TRBJ1-5	CASRLRGTNQPQHF	TGTGCCAGCAGGTTGAGGGGTACCAATCAGCCCCAGCATTTT
-	TRBV5-6	TRBD1	TRBJ1-1	CASSFWQGAVNTEAFF	TGTGCCAGCAGCTTTTGGCAGGGGGCAGTGAACACTGAAGCTTTCTTT
-	TRBV5-1	-	TRBJ1-4	CASGRGTNEKLFF	TGCGCCAGCGGGAGGGGGACTAATGAAAAACTGTTTTTT
-	TRBV9	TRBD2	TRBJ2-3	CASSDSPSGSGDTQYF	TGTGCCAGCAGCGACTCTCCTAGCGGGAGCGGAGATACGCAGTATTTT
-	TRBV28	-	TRBJ2-3	CASSLEGFTDTQYF	TGTGCCAGCAGTTTAGAGGGGTTCACAGATACGCAGTATTTT
-	TRBV11-2	-	TRBJ2-7	CASSFPYEQYF	TGTGCCAGCAGCTTCCCCTACGAGCAGTACTTC
-	TRBV6-5	-	TRBJ2-7	CASSYPVVGPREQYF	TGTGCCAGCAGTTACCCTGTCGTCGGGCCACGGGAGCAGTACTTC
few	TRBV29-1	TRBD1	TRBJ1-1	CSVGGGQGKAEAFF	TGCAGCGTCGGGGGAGGACAGGGGAAGGCTGAAGCTTTCTTT
-	TRBV10-3	-	TRBJ2-1	CAISLDSHNEQFF	TGTGCCATCAGCCTGGACTCCCACAATGAGCAGTTCTTC
-	TRBV6-5	-	TRBJ1-6	CASSLQNNSPLHF	TGTGCCAGCAGTCTACAAAATAATTCACCCCTCCACTTT
few	TRBV11-2	TRBD1	TRBJ1-1	CASSFTGGLNTEAFF	TGTGCCAGCAGCTTTACAGGGGGGCTGAACACTGAAGCTTTCTTT
few	TRBV14	-	TRBJ1-1	CASSPLGAVKAFF	TGTGCCAGCAGCCCCCTGGGCGCCGTCAAAGCTTTCTTT
-	TRBV5-6	-	TRBJ2-1	CASSWGPNNEQFF	TGTGCCAGCAGCTGGGGACCAAACAATGAGCAGTTCTTC
once	TRBV14	-	TRBJ1-2	CASSQEGARIGYGYTF	TGTGCCAGCAGCCAAGAGGGGGCGAGGATCGGCTATGGCTACACCTTC
-	TRBV11-2	-	TRBJ2-2	CASRIQWYTGDTGELFF	TGTGCCAGCAGAATACAGTGGTATACGGGGGACACCGGGGAGCTGTTTTTT
-	TRBV4-1	TRBD1	TRBJ1-1	CASSQATGTGQQAFF	TGCGCCAGCAGCCAAGCAACCGGGACAGGGCAGCAAGCTTTCTTT
few	TRBV7-9	-	TRBJ1-2	CASSYRPGSYGYTF	TGTGCCAGCAGCTATCGTCCGGGGAGCTATGGCTACACCTTC
few	TRBV12-5	-	TRBJ2-5	CASGLVRPGVWGTQYF	TGTGCTAGTGGTTTGGTACGCCCCGGTGTCTGGGGGACCCAGTACTTC
-	TRBV28	-	TRBJ1-2	CASSYPFGGGPHRRGYTF	TGTGCCAGCAGTTACCCTTTTGGGGGGGGGCCACATCGGAGGGGCTACACCTTC
-	TRBV4-3	-	TRBJ2-3	CASSQESTRSHTQYF	TGCGCCAGCAGCCAAGAATCCACGAGATCCCATACGCAGTATTTT
few	TRBV6-6	-	TRBJ1-4	CASSYSTGEKLFF	TGTGCCAGCAGTTACTCGACGGGTGAAAAACTGTTTTTT
-	TRBV27	-	TRBJ2-7	CASSPGGAGLYEQYF	TGTGCCAGCAGCCCGGGCGGGGCCGGTCTCTACGAGCAGTACTTC